Each of the 5 T cell receptor beta chains below was sequenced from the same sample in a study of blood T cells in healthy people across ages. For the second PCR, which ran for about 7 to 11 cycles, a sample-barcoded 5' primer and a J-beta primer mix were used. Via MiXCR, TCRdb re-called the 5' RACE reads, giving one row per CDR3 protein. The table includes approximately 730,000 distinct CDR3 sequences, 35% to 45% detected once. Source material: blood. The source of these receptors is a woman aged 60-75 years in good health.

The chain carries TRBV7-9 and TRBJ2-7, with a weak D call TRBD2 (5 bases). The CDR3 spans 17 residues. Trimming shortened V by 3 bases and J by 7 bases, and 25 bases separated the two germline ends. Germline CDR1 and CDR2: SEHNR and FQNEAQ (reference sequence). CDR3 loop: CASSLTPLAFSYNEQYF. The CDR3 region has the DNA TGTGCCAGCAGCTTGACCCCGTTAGCGTTCTCCTACAATGAGCAGTACTTC.

This clonotype was counted between two and nine times. V and J are TRBV20-1 and TRBJ2-5; D possibly matches TRBD1 or TRBD2 (5 bases each). The CDR3 is made up of 15 amino acids. V was pared by 6 bases and J by 1 base, with 18 bases between. Germline V gene lookup returns CDR1 DFQATT and CDR2 SNEGSKA (reference sequence). The CDR3 loop is CSAPGTRRAQETQYF. In DNA, the CDR3 is TGCAGTGCACCGGGGACCCGAAGGGCCCAAGAGACCCAGTACTTC.

The gene calls are TRBV7-8 and TRBJ2-5; weak D call: TRBD2 (5 bases). Germline CDR1 reads SGHVS; CDR2 reads FQNEAQ. The V and J ends lost 6 bases and 4 bases respectively, with 15 bases between them. The CDR3 runs 14 residues. The CDR3 bases are TGTGCCAGCAGGTCGAGGGCCGGAGGAGAGACCCAGTACTTC. Its protein product is CASRSRAGGETQYF. Combining the CDR3 with reference TRBV7-8 and TRBJ2-5 gives the whole variable domain GAGVSQSPRYKVAKRGQDVALRCDPISGHVSLFWYQQALGQGPEFLTYFQNEAQLDKSGLPSDRFFAERPEGSVSTLKIQRTQQEDSAVYLCASRSRAGGETQYFGPGTRLLVL.

Only a few counts were recorded for this clonotype. The chain combines TRBV9 with TRBJ2-3, with D perhaps given as TRBD1 or TRBD2 (6 bases each). CDR1 SGDLS and CDR2 YYNGEE come from the germline V gene. V was pared by 0 bases and J by 5 bases, with 16 bases between. The CDR3 has 16 residues. The CDR3 here is CASSVAARGGGDTQYF. The CDR3 DNA follows: TGTGCCAGCAGCGTAGCAGCCCGCGGAGGGGGAGATACGCAGTATTTT.

In DNA form, the CDR3 reads TGTGCCAGCAGCCAAGATCTCAGGGAATCCTACGAGCAGTACTTC. As protein: CASSQDLRESYEQYF. V is TRBV3-1 and J is TRBJ2-7, with D possibly matching TRBD1 (5 bases). The CDR3 has 15 residues. The V and J ends lost 0 bases and 1 base respectively, with 10 bases between them. Germline V gives CDR1 LGHDT, CDR2 YNNKEL (reference sequence).